The following is a T cell receptor (beta chain) sequence with its context. Its antigen is not identified. The DNA input per sorted-subset replicate PCR was around 200 ng, corresponding to 30,000 or so T cell genomes. Here immunoSEQ multiplex PCR was the method, and the copy in TCRdb shows in-frame clones only, minus some. The sample records millions of clones, roughly 91% being singletons. The data were obtained in a study of shared clonotypes between healthy human individuals. Whole-study context: Donors, aged 18 to 49, were two women and a few men. Each donor's CD8 memory used one plate, CD8 naive two, each CD4 subset three.

General study results and limits: Donor clonotype sharing was expected to depend on sequencing depth.

CD45RO negativity and positive selection for CCR7 defined naive CD8 cells, a population that excluded terminally differentiated effector memory CD45RA+ cells. This CDR3 region has 14 residues. Per germline, CDR1 MNHNS and CDR2 SASEGT. The V and J ends lost 3 bases and 9 bases, in that order; junction bases with no gene match: 9. The specimen was naive CD8+ T cells from PBMCs. V is TRBV6-1 and J is TRBJ2-7; 9 bases fit TRBD1. This clonotype originated in a man younger than 35 in good health. Some clones in this sample may be carry-over from other donors' samples. DNA of the CDR3: TGTGCCAGCAGTGATTTAGGACAGGGGATCGGGCAGTACTTC. Its protein is CASSDLGQGIGQYF.